This T cell receptor beta chain stems from a study of PD-L1 blockade in urothelial cancer. As for the study in general: From 0 to 3 prior chemotherapy regimens had been given to the patients. Timepoints chosen for blood analysis were 3 weeks (second dose) and 6 weeks after treatment start.

Indicated time point: peripheral blood 6 weeks after treatment start. The V gene's germline CDR1 is KGHSH and CDR2 LQKENI. Trimming removed 2 bases from V and 5 bases from J, with 13 bases in between. This CDR3 region has 15 residues. Study-level findings and limits: Durable benefit was linked to greater 3-week expansion of tumor-associated blood clones. A below-median TCR clonality in blood before treatment predicted better survival.

The table came from immunoSEQ multiplex PCR; TCRdb's copy has only in-frame clones and leaves some out. In the table there are 48,000 or so clones, roughly 80% of which are singletons. Details on this clone: As yet, its antigen is unknown.

This specimen was PBMCs, taken around atezolizumab (anti-PD-L1) treatment. This chain uses TRBV18 with TRBJ1-5; possible D gene TRBD1, 6 bases. The TCR comes from an older man with urothelial cancer. The CDR3: CASSPMGRGDQPQHF. CDR3 nucleotide sequence: TGTGCCAGCTCACCAATGGGCAGGGGTGATCAGCCCCAGCATTTT.